This T cell receptor (beta chain) was sequenced in a study of blood T cell repertoires in COVID-19. Profiled with immunoSEQ multiplex PCR; TCRdb holds only in-frame clones, not every one. The repertoire consists of about 98,000 clones, with approximately 80% occurring once and the leading ten covering about 11%. This clone occurred a few times. V lost 8 bases, J lost 6 bases, and 13 bases lay in between. The CDR3 loop spans 13 amino acids. The chain employs TRBV12-3 or TRBV12-4 and TRBJ2-2, with a possible D match to TRBD1 (6 bases). The TCR sequence derives from a man aged 70 or older with active or convalescent COVID-19. Sample: peripheral blood. The CDR3 DNA reads TGTGCCAGCGGGCAGGGGTTTCCCGGGGAGCTGTTTTTT. Its protein product is CASGQGFPGELFF.